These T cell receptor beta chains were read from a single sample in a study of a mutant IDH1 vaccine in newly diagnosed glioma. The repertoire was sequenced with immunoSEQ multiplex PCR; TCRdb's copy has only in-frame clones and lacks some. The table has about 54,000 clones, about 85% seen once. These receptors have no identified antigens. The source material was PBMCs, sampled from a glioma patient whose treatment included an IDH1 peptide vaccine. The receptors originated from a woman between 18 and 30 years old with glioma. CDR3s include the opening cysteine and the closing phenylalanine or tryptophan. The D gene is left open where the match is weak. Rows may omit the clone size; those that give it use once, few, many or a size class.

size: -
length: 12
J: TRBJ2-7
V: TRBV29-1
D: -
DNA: TGCAGCGTTCTAGAGACAGCCTACGAGCAGTACTTC
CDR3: CSVLETAYEQYF

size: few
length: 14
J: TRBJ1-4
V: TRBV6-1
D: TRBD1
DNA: TGTGCCAGCAGTCTTCGACAGGGCGGCGAAAAACTGTTTTTT
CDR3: CASSLRQGGEKLFF

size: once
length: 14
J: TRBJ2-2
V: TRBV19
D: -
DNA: TGTGCCAGTAGTATCCAGGTGCAGACCGGGGAGCTGTTTTTT
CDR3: CASSIQVQTGELFF

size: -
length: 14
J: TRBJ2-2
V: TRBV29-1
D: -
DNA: TGCAGCGTTGTAGTCCCCGGGAACACCGGGGAGCTGTTTTTT
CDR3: CSVVVPGNTGELFF

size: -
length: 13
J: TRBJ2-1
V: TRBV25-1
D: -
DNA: TGTGCCAGCACAAAAGGCTTGGGGAATGAGCAGTTCTTC
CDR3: CASTKGLGNEQFF

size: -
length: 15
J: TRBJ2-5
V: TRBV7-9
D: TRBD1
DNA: TGTGCCAGCAGCTGGGACAGGGTCGACCGGGAGACCCAGTACTTC
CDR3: CASSWDRVDRETQYF

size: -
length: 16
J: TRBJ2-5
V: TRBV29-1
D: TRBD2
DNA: TGCAGCTCACAAATGGGAGCGGGAGTTGGTCGGGAGACCCAGTACTTC
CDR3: CSSQMGAGVGRETQYF

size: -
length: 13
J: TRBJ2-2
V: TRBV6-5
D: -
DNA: TGTGCCAGCAGTCTGGGGACCACCGGGGAGCTGTTTTTT
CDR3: CASSLGTTGELFF

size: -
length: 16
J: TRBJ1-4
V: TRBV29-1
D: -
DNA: TGCAGCGTCGTGCGAACAGGGTTGGGGGCTAATGAAAAACTGTTTTTT
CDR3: CSVVRTGLGANEKLFF

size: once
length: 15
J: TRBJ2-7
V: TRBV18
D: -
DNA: TGTGCCAGCTCACCACTGATGTCACAGGGTTCCGAGCAGTACTTC
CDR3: CASSPLMSQGSEQYF

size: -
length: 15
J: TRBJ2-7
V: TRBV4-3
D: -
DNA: TGCGCCAGCAGCCAAGATGGACTTCAAGTGGGTGAGCAGTACTTC
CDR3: CASSQDGLQVGEQYF

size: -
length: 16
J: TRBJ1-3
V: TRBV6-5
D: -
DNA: TGTGCCAGCAGTTACTTAGCCCCTATCTCTGGAAACACCATATATTTT
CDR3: CASSYLAPISGNTIYF

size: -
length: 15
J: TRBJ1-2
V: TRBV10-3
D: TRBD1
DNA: TGTGCCACTCAGGGACAGAGGGGAACTATAGGAGGCTACACCTTC
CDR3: CATQGQRGTIGGYTF

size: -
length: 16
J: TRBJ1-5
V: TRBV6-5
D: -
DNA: TGTGCCAGCAGTTACCGGCCGGGAGCGGGCAATCAGCCCCAGCATTTT
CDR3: CASSYRPGAGNQPQHF

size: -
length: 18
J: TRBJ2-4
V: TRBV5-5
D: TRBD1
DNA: TGTGCCAGCAGCTCCCTACTGACGGACAGGGTGTTGGAAAACATTCAGTACTTC
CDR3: CASSSLLTDRVLENIQYF

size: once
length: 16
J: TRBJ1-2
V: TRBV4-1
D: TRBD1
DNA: TGCGCCAGCAGCCAATACGGGACAGCTTATTCCTATGGCTACACCTTC
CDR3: CASSQYGTAYSYGYTF

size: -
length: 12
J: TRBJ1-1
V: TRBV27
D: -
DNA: TGTGCCAGCAGTTCTTCACGTTGGAGAGCTTTCTTT
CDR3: CASSSSRWRAFF

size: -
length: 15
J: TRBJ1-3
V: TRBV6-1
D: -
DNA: TGTGCCAGCACCCTGGTCAGAGACTCTGGAAACACCATATATTTT
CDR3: CASTLVRDSGNTIYF

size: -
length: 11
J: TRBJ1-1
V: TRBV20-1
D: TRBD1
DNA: TGCAGTGCGACAGGGGTATCTGAAGCTTTCTTT
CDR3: CSATGVSEAFF

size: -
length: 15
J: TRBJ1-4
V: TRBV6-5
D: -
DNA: TGTGCCAGCAGTCCGGCGGCGGCCTCTAATGAAAAACTGTTTTTT
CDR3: CASSPAAASNEKLFF

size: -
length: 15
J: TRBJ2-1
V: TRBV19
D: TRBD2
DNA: TGTGCCAGTAGTACGGGACTACTAAGTTACAATGAGCAGTTCTTC
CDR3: CASSTGLLSYNEQFF

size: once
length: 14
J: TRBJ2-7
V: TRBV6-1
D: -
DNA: TGTGCCAGCAGAGACGCAGACAGATTCGGCGAGCAGTACTTC
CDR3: CASRDADRFGEQYF

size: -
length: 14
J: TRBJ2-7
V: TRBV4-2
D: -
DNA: TGTGCCAGCAGCCGTGCCGGCCTTTCCTACGAGCAGTACTTC
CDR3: CASSRAGLSYEQYF

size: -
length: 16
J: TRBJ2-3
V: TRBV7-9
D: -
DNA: TGTGCCAGCAGCTTAGGGCACAAGAGGCGGACAGATACGCAGTATTTT
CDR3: CASSLGHKRRTDTQYF

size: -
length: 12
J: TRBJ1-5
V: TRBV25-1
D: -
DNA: TGTGCCAGCAGTGGAAGGGGTCAGCCCCAGCATTTT
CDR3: CASSGRGQPQHF

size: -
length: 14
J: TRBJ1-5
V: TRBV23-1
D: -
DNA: TGCGCCAGCAGTCACGGAGGCAAAAATCAGCCCCAGCATTTT
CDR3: CASSHGGKNQPQHF

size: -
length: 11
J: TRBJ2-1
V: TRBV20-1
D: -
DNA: TGCAGTGCTGAGTCTTACAATGAGCAGTTCTTC
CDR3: CSAESYNEQFF

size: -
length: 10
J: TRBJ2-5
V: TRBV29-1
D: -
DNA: TGCAGCGGGGGGGAGGAGACCCAGTACTTC
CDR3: CSGGEETQYF

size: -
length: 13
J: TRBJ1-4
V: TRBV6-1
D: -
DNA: TGTGCCAGAACCGGGAACCTAGGGGAAAAACTGTTTTTT
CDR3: CARTGNLGEKLFF

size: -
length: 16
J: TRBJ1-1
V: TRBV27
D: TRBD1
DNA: TGTGCCAGCAGGCATACAGGGGGCGGAATGAACACTGAAGCTTTCTTT
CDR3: CASRHTGGGMNTEAFF

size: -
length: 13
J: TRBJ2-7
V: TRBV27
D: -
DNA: TGTGCCAGCAGTTTATCAGGCGCGGCTGAGCAGTACTTC
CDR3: CASSLSGAAEQYF

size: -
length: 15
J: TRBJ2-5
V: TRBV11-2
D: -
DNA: TGTGCCAGCGGGGGGCGGGACTCGCCCCGGGAGACCCAGTACTTC
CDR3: CASGGRDSPRETQYF

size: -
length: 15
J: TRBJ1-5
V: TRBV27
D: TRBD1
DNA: TGTGCCAGTAGGCCGGGACAGGGGAACAATCAGCCCCAGCATTTT
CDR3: CASRPGQGNNQPQHF

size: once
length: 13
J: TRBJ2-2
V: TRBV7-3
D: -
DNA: TGTGCCAGCAGCTCTGTCCCGGCCGGGGAGCTGTTTTTT
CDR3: CASSSVPAGELFF

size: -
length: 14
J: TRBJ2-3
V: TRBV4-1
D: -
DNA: TGCGCCAGCAGCCACCTCGGACGCGCAGATACTCAGTATTTT
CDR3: CASSHLGRADTQYF

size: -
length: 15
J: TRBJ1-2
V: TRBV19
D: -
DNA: TGTGCCAGTAGTACGAACACAGGGACGGGCTATGGCTACACCTTC
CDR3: CASSTNTGTGYGYTF

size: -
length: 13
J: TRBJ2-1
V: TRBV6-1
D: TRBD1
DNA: TGTGCCAGTAGGACAGGACCCTTCAATGAGCAGTTCTTC
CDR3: CASRTGPFNEQFF

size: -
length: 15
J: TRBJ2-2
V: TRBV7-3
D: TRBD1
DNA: TGTGCCAGCAGCTCTCAGGGGGCCAACACCGGGGAGCTGTTTTTT
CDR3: CASSSQGANTGELFF

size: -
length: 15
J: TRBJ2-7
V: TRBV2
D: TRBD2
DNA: TGTGCCAGCATTATTGGCGGGAGCACGGCCTACGAGCAGTACTTC
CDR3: CASIIGGSTAYEQYF

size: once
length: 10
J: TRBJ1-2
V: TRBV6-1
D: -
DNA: TGTGCCAGCAGCGCCGGGGACGCGCCCTTC
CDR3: CASSAGDAPF

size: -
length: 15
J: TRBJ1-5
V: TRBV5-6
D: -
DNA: TGTGCCAGCAGCCACGGGGGAGTCAGCAATCAGCCCCAGCATTTT
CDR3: CASSHGGVSNQPQHF

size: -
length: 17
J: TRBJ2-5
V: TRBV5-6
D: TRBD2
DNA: TGTGCCAGCAGCTATCCGGGACTAGCGGGAGAGGGGGAGACCCAGTACTTC
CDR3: CASSYPGLAGEGETQYF

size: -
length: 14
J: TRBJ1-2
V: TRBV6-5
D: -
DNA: TGTGCCAGCAGTGATATCAAAACTAACTATGGCTACACCTTC
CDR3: CASSDIKTNYGYTF